The present T cell receptor beta chain was sequenced within a study of beta chain features in type 1 diabetes. The entirety of the isolated RNA underwent reverse transcription, so expressed TCRB transcripts were sequenced. Sequencing used immunoSEQ multiplex PCR; TCRdb keeps in-frame clones, though not all of them. This sample has 120,000 to 150,000 clones, with less than 11% found just once. The CDR3 is made up of 16 amino acids. Per germline, CDR1 SGHTA and CDR2 FQGNSA. V was pared by 3 bases and J by 4 bases, with 12 bases of the junction left unmatched. The source material was naive CD4+ T cells from blood. This TCR was sampled from a man between 18 and 35 years old in good health. This chain uses TRBV7-2 with TRBJ2-7, with 7 bases fitting TRBD1. Here the CDR3 DNA reads TGTGCCAGCAGCTTTAACATCCCGGCAGGGGGTTACGAGCAGTACTTC. Translated, it gives CASSFNIPAGGYEQYF.